The source of this TCR beta chain is a study of cytomegalovirus exposure and HLA in healthy donors. This clone has just one count. With 60 Vbeta and 13 Jbeta primers, the PCR was carried out. Using immunoSEQ multiplex PCR, the repertoire was profiled, and TCRdb retains in-frame clones only, with some absent. This sample has fewer than 150,000 clones; about 80% occur once, and the top ten carry under 4.5%. This CDR3 is built from 13 residues. From germline, CDR1 is SGHNT and CDR2 YYREEE (reference sequence). The ends were cut back, 0 bases at V and 3 bases at J, with 7 bases in the middle. The V gene is TRBV5-4, the J gene TRBJ2-7; possibly TRBD1 for D (6 bases). The source of this sequence is a man aged 40-49 years in good health and CMV-seropositive. The sample comprised PBMCs. This CDR3 is CASSLGTDYEQYF. CDR3 DNA: TGTGCCAGCAGCTTGGGGACAGACTACGAGCAGTACTTC. Full variable domain (missing parts from reference TRBV5-4 and TRBJ2-7): ETGVTQSPTHLIKTRGQQVTLRCSSQSGHNTVSWYQQALGQGPQFIFQYYREEENGRGNFPPRFSGLQFPNYSSELNVNALELDDSALYLCASSLGTDYEQYFGPGTRLTVT.